This record concerns one T cell receptor beta chain sequence. Original processing notes: Estimation of nucleated cell counts was performed using reference gene primer amplification. Here immunoSEQ multiplex PCR was the method, and the copy in TCRdb shows in-frame clones only, minus some. That table is the source of V, J and clone size, and D and trimming were worked out from the DNA. The table records fewer than 350,000 clones, 70% to 90% of them present only once. The data derive from a study of blood T cell repertoires in COVID-19. Turning to the study itself: Specimens from acute and convalescent COVID-19 originated in the United States, Italy and Spain. PBMCs, B-cell-depleted T cells, or T cells provided the cDNA or gDNA that made up the material.

After removal of 5 bases from V and 5 bases from J, the junction contained 6 bases not matched to a gene. The CDR3 has 15 amino acids. Germline V gene sequence: CDR1 SEHNR, CDR2 FQNEAQ (reference sequence). Material: peripheral blood. This clonotype originated in a man in his late teens or twenties with active or convalescent COVID-19. This chain connects TRBV7-9 to TRBJ1-3; 10 bases are shared with TRBD1. This chain's CDR3 is CASSIRQGARNTIYF. The CDR3, as DNA: TGTGCCAGCAGCATCCGACAGGGGGCCAGAAACACCATATATTTT. Combining the CDR3 with reference TRBV7-9 and TRBJ1-3 gives the whole variable domain DTGVSQNPRHKITKRGQNVTFRCDPISEHNRLYWYRQTLGQGPEFLTYFQNEAQLEKSRLLSDRFSAERPKGSFSTLEIQRTEQGDSAMYLCASSIRQGARNTIYFGEGSWLTVV.